The rows below give T cell receptor beta chains drawn from one sample of a study of T-cell reconstitution after alpha-beta-depleted transplantation in children. From the PCR reads, TCRdb called clonotypes with MiXCR, one entry per CDR3 protein. The profile covers 450,000 to 600,000 distinct CDR3 sequences, with about 11% appearing a single time and around 2% taken by the ten largest. Material: PBMCs, obtained before TCRalphabeta/CD19-depleted stem cell transplant. The receptors come from a child aged 2 to 15 with inherited bone marrow failure, due to receive a stem cell transplant. The CDR3 runs from the conserved cysteine through the conserved F or W. A D gene is named only where the DNA matches it firmly. Only part of the rows carry a size: once, few, many, or a class if the clone is expanded.

>TRBJ2-6|many|TRBV27|TRBD1
CASSFGDRLSGANVLTF
TGTGCCAGCAGTTTCGGGGACAGACTCTCTGGGGCCAACGTCCTGACTTTC
>TRBJ2-7|many|TRBV7-8|TRBD2
CASSPGLAGVLKGEQYF
TGTGCCAGCAGCCCGGGACTAGCGGGAGTCTTGAAGGGCGAGCAGTACTTC
>TRBJ2-1|few|TRBV7-8|TRBD2
CASSSGLHNNEQFF
TGTGCCAGCAGCTCGGGACTACATAACAATGAGCAGTTCTTC
>TRBJ2-1|few|TRBV15|NA
CATEAGLAYNEQFF
TGTGCCACGGAGGCAGGGTTGGCCTACAATGAGCAGTTCTTC
>TRBJ2-7|many|TRBV5-1|TRBD1
CASSFQGAGYEQYF
TGCGCCAGCAGCTTCCAGGGGGCAGGGTATGAGCAGTACTTC
>TRBJ2-7|many|TRBV5-1|TRBD1
CASSLGQGKAYEQYF
TGCGCCAGCAGCTTAGGACAGGGTAAGGCCTACGAGCAGTACTTC
>TRBJ2-3|many|TRBV13|TRBD1
CASSFSGTGLTDTQYF
TGTGCCAGCAGCTTCTCCGGGACAGGACTTACAGATACGCAGTATTTT
>TRBJ2-1|few|TRBV29-1|TRBD1
CSIKQGGNEQFF
TGCAGCATAAAACAGGGGGGCAATGAGCAGTTCTTC
>TRBJ2-2|many|TRBV29-1|NA
CSGEVAGELFF
TGCAGCGGAGAAGTTGCCGGGGAGCTGTTTTTT
>TRBJ2-7|many|TRBV10-3|TRBD2
CAISASPGLAGSYEQYF
TGTGCCATCAGCGCGAGCCCTGGCCTAGCGGGATCCTACGAGCAGTACTTC
>TRBJ2-7|many|TRBV20-1|NA
CSARPLTNEQYF
TGCAGTGCTAGACCTCTTACTAACGAGCAGTACTTC
>TRBJ2-7|many|TRBV5-5|NA
CASSLAEIYEQYF
TGTGCCAGCAGCTTGGCCGAAATCTACGAGCAGTACTTC
>TRBJ2-1|NA|TRBV28|TRBD2
CASSAGRLAGGAYNEQFF
TGTGCCAGCAGTGCGGGCAGACTAGCGGGAGGTGCCTACAATGAGCAGTTCTTC
>TRBJ1-2|many|TRBV4-3|NA
CASSQEISTVGGYTF
TGCGCCAGCAGCCAAGAGATTTCTACAGTCGGTGGCTACACCTTC
>TRBJ2-1|many|TRBV6-5|NA
CASSPRGGSQFF
TGTGCCAGCAGTCCCAGAGGGGGGTCGCAGTTCTTC
>TRBJ2-1|NA|TRBV5-4|NA
CASSSTREFDEQFF
TGTGCCAGCAGCTCGACAAGGGAGTTCGATGAGCAGTTCTTC
>TRBJ2-7|many|TRBV20-1|NA
CSARDVQAHEQYF
TGCAGTGCTAGGGACGTTCAGGCCCACGAGCAGTACTTC
>TRBJ2-3|few|TRBV9|TRBD2
CASSAGTSASTDTQYF
TGTGCCAGCAGCGCGGGGACTAGCGCTAGCACAGATACGCAGTATTTT